The 19 T cell receptor beta chains given below trace back to one sample, sequenced in a study of lung T cells in sarcoidosis with Löfgren's syndrome. TCRdb analysed the reads with MiXCR anew, one entry per CDR3 protein. The sample shows 60,000 to 65,000 distinct CDR3 sequences, 21% of them seen only once. Sequencing input: CD4+ T cells from PBMCs. These receptors all stem from a human donor with sarcoidosis (Löfgren's syndrome or another form), or a control subject (not recorded which).

On this clonotype: One base away lies a much larger clone, so this may be a sequencing read error. The chain joins TRBV7-9 to TRBJ2-3; 14 bases map to TRBD2. CDR1 and CDR2 (germline): SEHNR, FQNEAQ (reference sequence). The CDR3 loop spans 16 amino acids. Here the CDR3 DNA reads TGTGCCAGCCAATTCCCGGGACTAGCGGGAGAAGATGCGCAGTATTTT. Translated, it gives CASQFPGLAGEDAQYF.

The J gene is TRBJ1-5, the V gene TRBV3-1, with D tentatively TRBD1 (6 bases). The CDR3 is 14 residues long. Germline V gives CDR1 LGHDT, CDR2 YNNKEL (reference sequence). Trimming removed 5 bases from V and 3 bases from J, with 11 bases in between. The CDR3 region is CASSTRGNNQPQHF. In nucleotides, the CDR3 is TGTGCCAGCAGCACCAGGGGTAACAATCAGCCCCAGCATTTT.

The chain is built from TRBV12-3 or TRBV12-4 and TRBJ1-5; D not certain. The CDR3 totals 14 residues. With 3 bases removed from V and 0 bases from J, the gap between germline ends came to 6 bases. The CDR3: CASSLARSNQPQHF. DNA of the CDR3: TGTGCCAGCAGTTTGGCCCGTAGCAATCAGCCCCAGCATTTT.

This clonotype was observed at least ten times. This rearrangement joins TRBV18 to TRBJ1-1, with 8 bases matching TRBD1. There are 15 residues in the CDR3. CDR1 and CDR2 from the germline V gene are KGHSH and LQKENI. J lost 5 bases, V lost 0 bases, and 5 bases had no gene match. The CDR3 bases are TGTGCCAGCTCACCACCGGGCAGGGGGCCAACTGAAGCTTTCTTT. This translates into CASSPPGRGPTEAFF.

This clonotype was counted at least ten times. The DNA of the CDR3 is TGTGCCAGCAAAGGGAACAATGAGCAGTTCTTC. It encodes CASKGNNEQFF. J is TRBJ2-1 and V is TRBV25-1; D call uncertain. Germline loops: CDR1 MGHDK, CDR2 SYGVNS. The CDR3 covers 11 residues. V lost 7 bases and J lost 5, with 6 bases in between.

This clonotype was recorded a few times. The J gene is TRBJ1-1, the V gene TRBV12-3 or TRBV12-4; TRBD1 matches at 9 bases. The CDR3 runs to 14 residues. V shed 7 bases, J shed 10 bases, and the junction held 13 bases outside the gene matches. This CDR3 reads CASTTTGGGGGAFF. The CDR3 nucleotides are TGTGCCAGCACCACAACAGGGGGCGGCGGAGGAGCTTTCTTT.

On this clonotype: The conserved final phenylalanine or tryptophan is absent from the CDR3, which likely points to a read error. Here the CDR3 reads CASSARGMQGTDTQYL. CDR3 DNA: TGTGCCAGCAGTGCTCGCGGGATGCAGGGCACAGATACGCAGTATTTA. The rearrangement joins TRBV6-1 to TRBJ2-3, with D perhaps matching TRBD2 (6 bases). CDR3 length: 16 amino acids. In germline, CDR1 is MNHNS, CDR2 SASEGT. Trimming took off 4 bases at V and 1 base at J, with 15 bases between the two ends.

The J gene is TRBJ2-3, the V gene TRBV4-2, with a tentative D call TRBD1 (5 bases). V was trimmed by 7 bases and J by 5 bases, leaving 16 bases between them. The CDR3 loop spans 14 amino acids. Germline lookup yields CDR1 LGHNA and CDR2 YNFKEQ. CDR3 amino acids: CASTEGGAVDTQYF. DNA for the CDR3: TGTGCCAGCACCGAAGGTGGGGCTGTAGATACGCAGTATTTT.

This clonotype came up a few times. The chain has TRBV11-2 and TRBJ2-1; TRBD2 matches at 9 bases. Germline lookup yields CDR1 SGHAT and CDR2 FQNNGV. With V trimmed by 7 bases and J by 6 bases, 16 bases remained unmatched. The CDR3 is made up of 17 amino acids. Here the CDR3 DNA reads TGTGCCAGCACGATAGGTCGGGCGGGAGGGCCCTCCAATGAGCAGTTCTTC. As protein: CASTIGRAGGPSNEQFF.

This clonotype was observed many times. The chain is built from TRBV12-3 or TRBV12-4 and TRBJ1-1, with D possibly TRBD1 on 6 matching bases. The V end was cut by 3 bases, the J end by 6 bases, with 11 bases between. The CDR3 loop spans 13 amino acids. CDR3 sequence: CASSLNRVPEAFF. The CDR3 DNA follows: TGTGCCAGCAGTTTGAACAGGGTCCCTGAAGCTTTCTTT.

The V call is TRBV5-8, the J call TRBJ1-5; D ambiguous. Trimming took 3 bases from V and 9 from J, leaving 10 bases between them. Germline V CDR1 and CDR2: SGHTS, YDEGEE. The CDR3 has 12 amino acids. CDR3 coding DNA: TGTGCCAGCAGCTCGCCTTTGATGCCCCAGCATTTT. Protein sequence: CASSSPLMPQHF.

Comments on this clonotype: A much larger clonotype is one base distant, so this may be a read error. The chain couples TRBV6-1 to TRBJ2-7, with D uncertain. CDR3 length: 15 residues. Germline CDR1 MNHNS, CDR2 SASEGT. For the CDR3, the DNA is TGTGCCGGCAGTGAAGGAGCCGCTTTGACCTACGAGCAGTACGTC. This sequence encodes CAGSEGAALTYEQYV.

This clonotype was recorded many times. The V gene is TRBV6-6, the J gene TRBJ2-5, with D possibly TRBD2 on 6 matching bases. The CDR3 sequence is 15 residues long. Trimming took off 2 bases at V and 0 bases at J, with 10 bases between the two ends. Germline V gene data show CDR1 as MNHNY and CDR2 as SVGAGI (reference sequence). The CDR3 here is CASSYRGGNQETQYF. In DNA form, the CDR3 reads TGTGCCAGCAGTTACAGGGGAGGTAACCAAGAGACCCAGTACTTC.

This clonotype was counted between two and nine times. The genes are TRBV30 and TRBJ2-7; D perhaps matches TRBD2 (6 bases). Germline values: CDR1 GTSNPN, CDR2 SVGIG (reference sequence). V gave up 5 bases and J gave up 3 bases, with 11 bases separating them. There are 12 residues in the CDR3. CDR3 loop: CAWDRGSYEQYF. CDR3 nucleotide sequence: TGTGCCTGGGACCGGGGGAGCTACGAGCAGTACTTC.

The rearrangement uses TRBV30 and TRBJ2-3; 11 positions match TRBD2. The CDR3 runs to 15 residues. The germline gives CDR1 GTSNPN, CDR2 SVGIG (reference sequence). The ends lost 2 bases at V and 7 bases at J; junction bases unmatched: 8. CDR3: CAWSSSSGRRNTQYF. CDR3 bases: TGTGCCTGGAGTTCATCTAGCGGGAGGAGGAATACGCAGTATTTT.

The sample holds many counts of this clonotype. J is TRBJ2-2 and V is TRBV6-1, with D tentatively TRBD1 (8 bases). This CDR3 contains 15 residues. In germline, CDR1 is MNHNS, CDR2 SASEGT. The V and J ends lost 6 bases and 5 bases respectively, with 16 bases between them. CDR3 residues: CASRYDRGGTGELFF. The CDR3, as DNA: TGTGCCAGCAGATACGACAGGGGAGGGACCGGGGAGCTGTTTTTT.

This clonotype has a handful of counts. The gene calls are TRBV6-4 and TRBJ2-1, with 8 bases fitting TRBD2. The CDR3 is made up of 16 amino acids. V lost 5 bases to trimming and J lost 0 bases; unmatched junction nucleotides: 6. CDR1 is MRHNA, CDR2 SNTAGT, per germline. CDR3 nucleotides: TGTGCCAGCAGTCTAATAGCGGGGAGCTCCTACAATGAGCAGTTCTTC. Its translation: CASSLIAGSSYNEQFF.

In this sample, this clonotype turned up many times. This sequence joins TRBV28 and TRBJ2-7; 7 nucleotides match TRBD2. This CDR3 contains 14 residues. Germline V gives CDR1 MDHEN, CDR2 SYDVKM. The trim removed 7 bases at V and 3 bases at J, leaving 9 bases unmatched. The CDR3 sequence is CASTPTSSGYEQYF. CDR3 in DNA: TGTGCCAGCACCCCGACTAGCTCTGGCTACGAGCAGTACTTC.

This clonotype was picked up a small number of times. V and J are TRBV10-1 and TRBJ2-7; the D call may be TRBD1 or TRBD2 (5 bases each). The CDR3 has 19 residues. The germline gives CDR1 WNHNN, CDR2 SYGVQD (reference sequence). The V and J ends lost 2 bases and 5 bases respectively, with 28 bases between them. CDR3 nucleotide sequence: TGCGCCAGCAGTGAGGACCCGGGCGCGAGGAGGAATGGGGGACACGAGCAGTACGTC. It encodes CASSEDPGARRNGGHEQYV.